Below are 20 T cell receptor beta chains sequenced from a single sample in a study of Graves' ophthalmopathy and Graves' hyperthyroidism. Amplification from RNA transcripts yielded the TCR beta CDR3 regions. The first-round RT-PCR employed HTBI primers together with the Qiagen OneStep RT-PCR kit. A multiplex PCR was then performed as the second round. Each CDR3 protein is one row after TCRdb ran MiXCR on the multiplex PCR reads. The sample yields hundreds of thousands of distinct CDR3 sequences, 45% seen once. The sequencing input was peripheral blood. Every receptor here comes from an adult man with Graves' ophthalmopathy.

The chain is built from TRBV6-5 and TRBJ1-1; 7 bases match TRBD1. The ends lost 8 bases at V and 3 bases at J; junction bases unmatched: 9. Germline V gene data show CDR1 as MNHEY and CDR2 as SVGAGI. The CDR3 length is 14 residues. Here the CDR3 reads CASGTGVDDTEAFF. Written as DNA, the CDR3 is TGTGCCAGCGGAACAGGGGTGGATGACACTGAAGCTTTCTTT.

The V and J genes are TRBV12-3 or TRBV12-4 and TRBJ2-5; no clear D. V was pared by 8 bases and J by 1 base, with 11 bases between. The CDR3 is made up of 13 amino acids. This chain's CDR3 is CASGRGFQETQYF. CDR3 DNA: TGTGCCAGCGGGCGCGGCTTCCAAGAGACCCAGTACTTC.

V gene TRBV2 combines with J gene TRBJ2-7; D gene ambiguous. The J call may be wrong; the DNA end is better matched by TRBJ2-1. The CDR3 spans 11 residues. Germline V CDR1 and CDR2: SNHLY, FYNNEI. The CDR3 reads CASSGWHEQFF. The CDR3 nucleotides read TGTGCCAGCAGTGGCTGGCATGAGCAGTTCTTC.

In regard to this clonotype: This may be a read error: a much more frequent sequence differs by one nucleotide. V gene TRBV2 combines with J gene TRBJ1-2; TRBD1 might be the D (6 bases). There are 15 residues in the CDR3. CDR1 is SNHLY and CDR2 is FYNNEI in the germline V gene. The V end lost 3 bases, the J end lost 6 bases, and 17 bases lay between the germline ends. The CDR3 bases are TGTGCCAGCAGTGATCCGGGACAAAGATCCCATGGCTACACCTTC. It is translated as CASSDPGQRSHGYTF.

The chain employs TRBV18 and TRBJ2-5, with 9 nucleotides matching TRBD2. CDR1 and CDR2 (germline): KGHSH, LQKENI. Trimming at V came to 6 bases and at J to 2 bases, leaving 4 bases not matched to a gene. The CDR3 consists of 14 residues. The CDR3 reads CASSALAGQETQYF. CDR3 nucleotide sequence: TGTGCCAGCTCGGCGCTAGCGGGACAAGAGACCCAGTACTTC.

The genes are TRBV7-9 and TRBJ2-2, with 7 bases matching TRBD1. Trimming cost V 4 bases and J 4 bases; bases outside gene matches: 6. The CDR3 is 15 amino acids. Germline V gene data show CDR1 as SEHNR and CDR2 as FQNEAQ (reference sequence). In nucleotides, the CDR3 is TGTGCCAGCAGCTCAGGGGGTCTGGGCACCGGGGAGCTGTTTTTT. Translating it yields CASSSGGLGTGELFF.

This clonotype showed up many times. V is TRBV25-1 and J is TRBJ2-7; a weak D match, TRBD2 (5 bases). CDR3 length equals 14 residues. Germline V CDR1 and CDR2: MGHDK, SYGVNS. V lost 1 base and J lost 7, with 14 bases in between. The CDR3 sequence: CASSELRVLGEQYF. In DNA, the CDR3 is TGTGCCAGCAGTGAATTGAGGGTTTTGGGGGAGCAGTACTTC.

The chain has TRBV12-3 or TRBV12-4 and TRBJ1-1; no clear D gene. The length of the CDR3 is 13 residues. Deletions cut 3 bases from V and 1 base from J, with 6 bases between. This CDR3 is CASSLSPNTEAFF. The CDR3 bases are TGTGCCAGCAGTTTGAGTCCGAACACTGAAGCTTTCTTT.

This clonotype has just a few counts. V and J are TRBV29-1 and TRBJ1-1; 8 nucleotides match TRBD1. Germline lookup yields CDR1 SQVTM and CDR2 ANQGSEA. The V and J ends lost 6 bases and 4 bases, in that order; junction bases with no gene match: 4. The CDR3 extends over 12 amino acids. The CDR3 is CSVTTGGTEAFF. The CDR3 coding sequence is TGCAGCGTCACCACAGGGGGCACTGAAGCTTTCTTT. The full variable domain, in which reference TRBV29-1 and TRBJ1-1 provide the parts outside the CDR3, is SAVISQKPSRDICQRGTSLTIQCQVDSQVTMMFWYRQQPGQSLTLIATANQGSEATYESGFVIDKFPISRPNLTFSTLTVSNMSPEDSSIYLCSVTTGGTEAFFGQGTRLTVV.

V and J are TRBV7-2 and TRBJ2-6; no definite D call. The CDR3 length is 15 residues. Between the trimmed V and J ends, which lost 5 bases and 0 bases, there was a span of 8 bases. The germline V gene has CDR1 SGHTA and CDR2 FQGNSA. CDR3 nucleotides: TGTGCCAGCAGCATAGAAAACTCTGGGGCCAACGTCCTGACTTTC. This codes for CASSIENSGANVLTF.

There are a few counts of this clonotype. The J gene is TRBJ1-2, the V gene TRBV29-1; 7 nucleotides match TRBD1. After removal of 6 bases from V and 3 bases from J, the junction contained 13 bases not matched to a gene. CDR3 length equals 15 residues. Germline CDR1 reads SQVTM; CDR2 reads ANQGSEA. CDR3 sequence: CSVREGAREDYGYTF. The CDR3 region has the DNA TGCAGCGTGAGGGAGGGGGCGAGGGAGGACTATGGCTACACCTTC.

The gene calls are TRBV2 and TRBJ1-1; no clear D gene. The V end was cut by 8 bases, the J end by 0 bases, with 7 bases between. In germline, CDR1 is SNHLY, CDR2 FYNNEI. The CDR3 sequence is 12 residues long. CDR3 sequence reads: CASLGLNTEAFF. The CDR3 coding sequence is TGTGCCAGCCTAGGCTTGAACACTGAAGCTTTCTTT.

Comment on this clonotype: This sequence may be a read error, since a much larger clone differs from it by one base. V is TRBV29-1 and J is TRBJ2-5; 7 positions agree with TRBD2. V trimming: 4 bases; J trimming: 5 bases; junction bases outside the gene matches: 4. The CDR3 is made up of 12 amino acids. In germline, CDR1 is SQVTM, CDR2 ANQGSEA. The CDR3 region has the DNA TGCAGCGTTGGATTGGGGGGGGAGACCCAGTACTTC. Amino acid sequence: CSVGLGGETQYF.

This clonotype has a handful of counts. The chain combines TRBV7-8 with TRBJ1-4, with D tentatively TRBD1 (5 bases). Germline CDR1 and CDR2: SGHVS and FQNEAQ. This CDR3 region has 15 residues. Trimming cost V 1 base and J 8 bases, with 14 bases left between them. CDR3 residues: CASSLGRGVGEKLFF. CDR3 in DNA: TGTGCCAGCAGCTTAGGTCGGGGCGTAGGGGAAAAACTGTTTTTT. Variable domain in full (rest from reference TRBV7-8 and TRBJ1-4): GAGVSQSPRYKVAKRGQDVALRCDPISGHVSLFWYQQALGQGPEFLTYFQNEAQLDKSGLPSDRFFAERPEGSVSTLKIQRTQQEDSAVYLCASSLGRGVGEKLFFGSGTQLSVL.

The V and J genes are TRBV6-9 and TRBJ2-2, with 10 bases aligning to TRBD1. The CDR3 totals 17 residues. Germline values: CDR1 MNHGY, CDR2 SVAAGI. V shed 5 bases and J 2 bases; nucleotides not matched to a gene: 8. In DNA form, the CDR3 reads TGTGCCAGCAGTGCTGACAGGGGGCTCATTAACACCGGGGAGCTGTTTTTT. Translation gives CASSADRGLINTGELFF.

This clonotype was recorded many times. This rearrangement joins TRBV5-1 to TRBJ1-5; D remains ambiguous. Germline V gene sequence: CDR1 SGHRS, CDR2 YFSETQ. The CDR3 totals 15 residues. V dropped 0 bases and J dropped 4 bases, with 11 bases sitting between them. The CDR3: CASSLGWPPNQPQHF. The CDR3 DNA follows: TGCGCCAGCAGCTTGGGATGGCCTCCTAATCAGCCCCAGCATTTT.

V is TRBV7-9 and J is TRBJ2-7; TRBD1 is a possible D gene (6 bases). Trimming left V 5 bases short and J 3 bases short, with 14 bases between. The germline gives CDR1 SEHNR, CDR2 FQNEAQ (reference sequence). This CDR3 is built from 14 residues. CDR3 DNA: TGTGCCAGCAGCCCCCGACAGGAGAGCTACGAGCAGTACTTC. This gives the protein CASSPRQESYEQYF.

This clonotype was counted only a few times. This chain links TRBV29-1 with TRBJ2-7; TRBD2 is a possible D gene (6 bases). The CDR3 length is 15 residues. V dropped 4 bases and J dropped 0 bases, with 16 bases sitting between them. From germline, CDR1 is SQVTM and CDR2 ANQGSEA. CDR3 sequence (DNA): TGCAGCGTTGGACGGGTGGGAGGACCCTCCTACGAGCAGTACTTC. Translation: CSVGRVGGPSYEQYF.

This clonotype was observed a few times. The genes are TRBV5-4 and TRBJ1-2; D gene uncertain. The CDR3 sequence is 11 residues long. Looked up from germline, CDR1 is SGHNT and CDR2 is YYREEE (reference sequence). The V end lost 5 bases, the J end lost 5 bases, and 7 bases lay between the germline ends. The CDR3 DNA reads TGTGCCAGCAGGGCCAAATATGGCTACACCTTC. Encoded protein: CASRAKYGYTF.

As regards this clonotype: One end of the junction does not line up with germline, which may come from a read error. The chain joins TRBV5-1 to TRBJ1-2, with TRBD1 as a possible D gene (5 bases). The CDR3 is made up of 16 amino acids. Germline CDR1 and CDR2: SGHRS and YFSETQ. CDR3: CASSLVGQGENYGYTF. The CDR3, as DNA: TGTGCCAGCAGCTTGGTAGGCCAGGGAGAGAACTATGGCTACACCTTC.